This is a list of T cell receptor beta chains from one sample in a study of blood T cell repertoires in COVID-19. Sequencing was performed with immunoSEQ multiplex PCR; in TCRdb, only in-frame clones are kept and a portion is missing. The table lists fewer than 350,000 clones, approximately 87% of them singletons. Specimen: peripheral blood. These receptors originate from a woman in her 30s with COVID-19, enrolled during active disease. Each CDR3 is given with its conserved first and last residue. D genes are given only for firm matches. Size values are once, few and many counts, or a class for expanded clones, and some rows have none.

>NA|TRBV7-8|15|TRBJ1-5|NA
TGTGCCAGCAGCTTAGTGGCAGGGATCGGTCAGCCCCAGCATTTT
CASSLVAGIGQPQHF
>TRBD1|TRBV9|15|TRBJ1-2|NA
TGTGCCAGCAGCGCAGACCCGACAGGGGAGTATGGCTACACCTTC
CASSADPTGEYGYTF
>NA|TRBV25-1|13|TRBJ1-2|NA
TGTGCCAGCAGTGGGACACCCAACTATGGCTACACCTTC
CASSGTPNYGYTF
>NA|TRBV27|12|TRBJ2-1|NA
TGTGCCAGTTGGGAGATATACAATGAGCAGTTCTTC
CASWEIYNEQFF
>TRBD2|TRBV4-1|17|TRBJ2-3|NA
TGCGCCAGCAGCCAAGATCTCGTAGCGGGGAACACAGATACGCAGTATTTT
CASSQDLVAGNTDTQYF
>TRBD1|TRBV5-4|14|TRBJ1-2|NA
TGTGCCAGCAGCACCCGACAGGGATACTATGGCTACACCTTC
CASSTRQGYYGYTF
>NA|TRBV11-2|15|TRBJ1-4|NA
TGTGCCAGCAGCCCAGGGGTGGCTAACCGGGAAAAACTGTTTTTT
CASSPGVANREKLFF
>NA|TRBV5-5|14|TRBJ2-7|NA
TGTGCCAGCAGCTTGGGGGCAGGCTCCTACGAGCAGTACTTC
CASSLGAGSYEQYF
>TRBD1|TRBV2|12|TRBJ2-5|NA
TGTGCCAGTACCGGGACAGAAGAGACCCAGTACTTC
CASTGTEETQYF
>TRBD1|TRBV27|12|TRBJ1-6|NA
TGTGCCAGCAGTACCCCGACAGGGGCCCTCCACTTT
CASSTPTGALHF
>TRBD1|TRBV28|15|TRBJ1-5|few
TGTGCCAGCAGAAAGACAGGGGGTAGCAATCAGCCCCAGCATTTT
CASRKTGGSNQPQHF
>TRBD1|TRBV28|15|TRBJ2-7|NA
TGTGCCAGCAGTTTCGGCGGGACAGGGATATACGAGCAGTACTTC
CASSFGGTGIYEQYF
>NA|TRBV5-1|14|TRBJ1-2|NA
TGCGCCAGCAGCTTGGCCTGGACAGACAATGGCTACACCTTC
CASSLAWTDNGYTF
>NA|TRBV5-4|14|TRBJ2-7|NA
TGTGCCAGCAGCCGGACCGGGACTTGGGGGGAGCAGTACTTC
CASSRTGTWGEQYF
>NA|TRBV14|13|TRBJ1-1|NA
TGTGCCAGCAGCCGGGGGGACTACACTGAAGCTTTCTTT
CASSRGDYTEAFF
>TRBD1|TRBV14|17|TRBJ1-1|NA
TGTGCCAGCAGCCAAGGTCTTAGACAGGGTCGAAGTACTGAAGCTTTCTTT
CASSQGLRQGRSTEAFF
>TRBD1|TRBV13|15|TRBJ2-2|NA
TGTGCCACCCGAATACAGGGGCAGAGCACCGGGGAGCTGTTTTTT
CATRIQGQSTGELFF
>NA|TRBV2|11|TRBJ1-2|NA
TGTGCCAGCAGCGGGGACTATGGCTACACCTTC
CASSGDYGYTF
>NA|TRBV11-2|17|TRBJ1-6|NA
TGTGCCAGCAGCACCCGGTCCCAGGGTATCTATAATTCACCCCTCCACTTT
CASSTRSQGIYNSPLHF
>NA|TRBV28|16|TRBJ1-3|NA
TGTGCCAGCAGTTTTGGGGGCGGTGGGCTGGGAAACACCATATATTTT
CASSFGGGGLGNTIYF
>NA|TRBV13|15|TRBJ2-5|NA
TGTGCCAGCAGGCGGAAGGCCCGCTACGGCGAGACCCAGTACTTC
CASRRKARYGETQYF
>NA|TRBV21-1|16|TRBJ2-4|once
TGTGCCAGCAGCAAAGAGCACAGGGGCAAAGAATACATTCAGTACTTC
CASSKEHRGKEYIQYF
>TRBD1|TRBV5-6|13|TRBJ2-5|few
TGTGCCAGCAGCTGGGGACAGGGAGAGACCCAGTACTTC
CASSWGQGETQYF
>NA|TRBV4-1|15|TRBJ2-3|NA
TGCGCCAGCAGCCAGGGGGGGAACAGGGCAGATACGCAGTATTTT
CASSQGGNRADTQYF
>TRBD2|TRBV6-1|15|TRBJ2-7|NA
TGTGCCAGCAGTGAAGTAGCGGGGGCTTCCTACGAGCAGTACTTC
CASSEVAGASYEQYF
>NA|TRBV30|13|TRBJ2-5|once
TGTGCCTGGAGTGAGGGGCAGCAAGAGACCCAGTACTTC
CAWSEGQQETQYF
>NA|TRBV11-2|13|TRBJ1-1|NA
TGTGCCAGCTCGCCCCCAGGATACACTGAAGCTTTCTTT
CASSPPGYTEAFF
>TRBD2|TRBV7-8|17|TRBJ2-1|NA
TGTGCCAGCAGCTCGGGGGGACTAGCGTACTCCTACAATGAGCAGTTCTTC
CASSSGGLAYSYNEQFF
>TRBD1|TRBV5-5|18|TRBJ2-2|NA
TGTGCCAGCAGCCCTAGGGACAGGGGGCAAGACATCACCGGGGAGCTGTTTTTT
CASSPRDRGQDITGELFF
>TRBD2|TRBV28|15|TRBJ2-7|once
TGTGCCAGCAGAAATGATACTAGCGGTCGGCACGAGCAGTACTTC
CASRNDTSGRHEQYF
>NA|TRBV28|17|TRBJ2-1|once
TGTGCCAGCAGTTTTAGGGGGGGCCTGGGGAGACTGAATGAGCAGTTCTTC
CASSFRGGLGRLNEQFF
>NA|TRBV9|15|TRBJ2-3|once
TGTGCCAGCAGCGTTGACTCCTCTAGCACAGATACGCAGTATTTT
CASSVDSSSTDTQYF
>TRBD2|TRBV19|16|TRBJ2-1|NA
TGTGCCAGTAGTATAGTCTCTAGCGGGGTAGGAAATGAGCAGTTCTTC
CASSIVSSGVGNEQFF
>NA|TRBV11-2|14|TRBJ1-1|NA
TGTGCCAGCAGCTTAGAATCTCCCAGGGCTGAAGCTTTCTTT
CASSLESPRAEAFF
>NA|TRBV28|15|TRBJ1-4|once
TGTGCCAGCAGTACCCCACAGAGCCCAAATGAAAAACTGTTTTTT
CASSTPQSPNEKLFF
>TRBD1|TRBV11-2|18|TRBJ1-3|once
TGTGCCAGCAGCCTCCTCGTAACAGGGGGCAGCTCTGGAAACACCATATATTTT
CASSLLVTGGSSGNTIYF
>TRBD1|TRBV5-4|17|TRBJ2-7|NA
TGTGCCAGCAGCTTGGGGGCATTACAGGGGGCCCCCTACGAGCAGTACTTC
CASSLGALQGAPYEQYF
>TRBD1|TRBV18|16|TRBJ1-5|once
TGTGCCAGCTCTCCCAGGGGGGTAGGGGGCAATCAGCCCCAGCATTTT
CASSPRGVGGNQPQHF
>NA|TRBV28|12|TRBJ2-2|NA
TGTGCCAGCACGAGGGTCACCGGGGAGCTGTTTTTT
CASTRVTGELFF
>NA|TRBV7-9|13|TRBJ1-2|NA
TGTGCCAGCGGGCAGGGTAGCCCGGGCCTCTACACCTTC
CASGQGSPGLYTF
>TRBD1|TRBV29-1|15|TRBJ2-2|NA
TGCAGCGGGGAAGACCCAAGCAGGGGGACCGGGGAGCTGTTTTTT
CSGEDPSRGTGELFF
>NA|TRBV6-5|14|TRBJ2-3|NA
TGTGCCACCCCAAGAGGGGGGGCTTTAGATACGCAGTATTTT
CATPRGGALDTQYF
>TRBD1|TRBV2|14|TRBJ1-2|NA
TGTGCCCGGTGGGCGGGACAGGGCGGCTATGGCTACACCTTC
CARWAGQGGYGYTF
>NA|TRBV5-1|13|TRBJ2-3|NA
TGCGCCAGCAGCTTAATAAGCACAGATACGCAGTATTTT
CASSLISTDTQYF
>TRBD2|TRBV6-5|15|TRBJ2-5|NA
TGTGCCAGCAGTCGAATAGCGGGGGACCAAGGGACCCAGTACTTC
CASSRIAGDQGTQYF
>NA|TRBV5-1|16|TRBJ2-3|NA
TGCGCCAGCAGTCCAGACAGCATAACTAGCACAGATACGCAGTATTTT
CASSPDSITSTDTQYF
>NA|TRBV5-1|12|TRBJ2-7|NA
TGCGCCAGCAGCTTGATACGGTACGAGCAGTACTTC
CASSLIRYEQYF
>NA|TRBV7-9|15|TRBJ1-2|NA
TGTGCCAGCAGCTTAGCAGAGGGCCAAAGATATGGCTACACCTTC
CASSLAEGQRYGYTF
>TRBD2|TRBV10-3|17|TRBJ2-3|NA
TGTGCCTCCTCCCCCCAGATAGCGGGGGCCAGCGGAGATACGCAGTATTTT
CASSPQIAGASGDTQYF
>NA|TRBV7-9|13|TRBJ1-1|once
TGTGCCAGCAGCTTAGACACGAACACTGAAGCTTTCTTT
CASSLDTNTEAFF
>TRBD2|TRBV3-1/TRBV3-2|17|TRBJ2-1|NA
TGTGCCAGCAGCCCGGGGACTAGCGGGGGGGGTTACAATGAGCAGTTCTTC
CASSPGTSGGGYNEQFF
>NA|TRBV18|13|TRBJ1-4|once
TGTGCCAGCTCACCACCGGGGCGGGAAAAACTGTTTTTT
CASSPPGREKLFF
>TRBD1|TRBV19|14|TRBJ1-5|NA
TGTGCCAGTAGGACAGGGGGCGAAAGTCAGCCCCAGCATTTT
CASRTGGESQPQHF
>NA|TRBV5-1|15|TRBJ2-2|NA
TGCGCCAGCAGCTTGCAAACGGCGAACACCGGGGAGCTGTTTTTT
CASSLQTANTGELFF
>TRBD1|TRBV19|14|TRBJ1-4|NA
TGTGCCAGTAGCGCGACAGGGTCTAATGAAAAACTGTTTTTT
CASSATGSNEKLFF
>TRBD1|TRBV5-4|13|TRBJ1-5|NA
TGTGCCAGCAGCTTGGACAGGGGACAGCCCCAGCATTTT
CASSLDRGQPQHF
>NA|TRBV2|17|TRBJ2-3|NA
TGTGCCAGCAAGGGCTACTACTCTGTAGGGGGCACAGATACGCAGTATTTT
CASKGYYSVGGTDTQYF
>NA|TRBV5-1|16|TRBJ1-6|NA
TGCGCCAGCAGCTTGGCAAACAGCCGGTATAATTCACCCCTCCACTTT
CASSLANSRYNSPLHF
>NA|TRBV10-3|16|TRBJ2-3|NA
TGTGCCATCAGTGAGTTTAAGGGAGTTAGCACAGATACGCAGTATTTT
CAISEFKGVSTDTQYF
>NA|TRBV7-2|14|TRBJ2-3|NA
TGTGCCAGCAGCTCTGGGCTAAGCACAGATACGCAGTATTTT
CASSSGLSTDTQYF